A selection of T cell receptor beta chains follows, all from one sample in a study of cytomegalovirus exposure and HLA in healthy donors. Generated by immunoSEQ multiplex PCR, the TCRdb table keeps only in-frame clones and is missing some. The data contain roughly 130,000 clones, 84% of them singletons. The sequenced sample consisted of PBMCs. The receptor set was obtained from a woman in her twenties or thirties in good health and CMV-seronegative. Both conserved end residues are part of each CDR3. The order of the fields is CDR3 protein, CDR3 DNA, clone size, J gene, V gene, D gene. D genes are given only for firm matches. The size field is filled for only some rows; it gives once, few, many or a size class.

cdr3_aa: CASRLSLDRSPHGYTF
cdr3_nt: TGTGCCAGCAGATTATCCCTCGACAGATCCCCTCATGGCTACACCTTC
clone_size: few
j_call: TRBJ1-2
v_call: TRBV5-4
d_call: -

cdr3_aa: CASSYRQGAYGNTIYF
cdr3_nt: TGTGCCAGCAGTTACCGACAGGGGGCTTATGGAAACACCATATATTTT
clone_size: -
j_call: TRBJ1-3
v_call: TRBV6-5
d_call: TRBD1

cdr3_aa: CASSAIQGSEQYF
cdr3_nt: TGTGCCAGCAGTGCCATTCAGGGGAGCGAGCAGTACTTC
clone_size: few
j_call: TRBJ2-7
v_call: TRBV2
d_call: -

cdr3_aa: CASSLESYATGEQYF
cdr3_nt: TGTGCCAGCAGCTTGGAAAGTTATGCGACTGGCGAGCAGTACTTC
clone_size: -
j_call: TRBJ2-7
v_call: TRBV5-6
d_call: -

cdr3_aa: CASSPPSGEENGYTF
cdr3_nt: TGTGCCAGCTCACCACCTTCAGGGGAAGAAAATGGCTACACCTTC
clone_size: -
j_call: TRBJ1-2
v_call: TRBV18
d_call: -

cdr3_aa: CASSEEGTGSYEQYF
cdr3_nt: TGTGCCAGCAGTGAAGAGGGGACAGGCTCCTACGAGCAGTACTTC
clone_size: -
j_call: TRBJ2-7
v_call: TRBV6-1
d_call: TRBD1

cdr3_aa: CASSRFLRVQPQHF
cdr3_nt: TGCGCCAGCAGCCGCTTCCTCAGGGTCCAGCCCCAGCATTTT
clone_size: -
j_call: TRBJ1-5
v_call: TRBV4-1
d_call: -

cdr3_aa: CASSPGWDSNTEAFF
cdr3_nt: TGCGCCAGCAGCCCGGGCTGGGACTCGAACACTGAAGCTTTCTTT
clone_size: -
j_call: TRBJ1-1
v_call: TRBV5-1
d_call: -

cdr3_aa: CSGRQGTYNEQFF
cdr3_nt: TGCAGCGGTCGACAGGGGACCTACAATGAGCAGTTCTTC
clone_size: -
j_call: TRBJ2-1
v_call: TRBV29-1
d_call: TRBD1

cdr3_aa: CAISDSRGNEKLFF
cdr3_nt: TGTGCCATCAGTGATTCCCGGGGGAATGAAAAACTGTTTTTT
clone_size: -
j_call: TRBJ1-4
v_call: TRBV10-3
d_call: -

cdr3_aa: CASSRERSYEQYF
cdr3_nt: TGCGCCAGCAGCCGGGAGCGGTCCTACGAGCAGTACTTC
clone_size: -
j_call: TRBJ2-7
v_call: TRBV5-1
d_call: -

cdr3_aa: CASSKVLAGDEQYF
cdr3_nt: TGTGCCAGCAGTAAAGTGCTAGCGGGGGATGAGCAGTACTTC
clone_size: -
j_call: TRBJ2-7
v_call: TRBV2
d_call: TRBD2

cdr3_aa: CASSILGAGEKLFF
cdr3_nt: TGTGCCAGTAGTATATTAGGGGCTGGGGAAAAACTGTTTTTT
clone_size: -
j_call: TRBJ1-4
v_call: TRBV19
d_call: -

cdr3_aa: CASSVTGVAYGYTF
cdr3_nt: TGTGCCAGCAGCGTCACGGGGGTTGCCTATGGCTACACCTTC
clone_size: -
j_call: TRBJ1-2
v_call: TRBV6-5
d_call: -

cdr3_aa: CASSLTSTSGGATDTQYF
cdr3_nt: TGTGCCAGCAGCTTAACGTCTACTAGCGGGGGGGCGACAGATACGCAGTATTTT
clone_size: -
j_call: TRBJ2-3
v_call: TRBV7-3
d_call: TRBD2

cdr3_aa: CASIMGQHNEQFF
cdr3_nt: TGTGCCAGCATAATGGGACAGCACAATGAGCAGTTCTTC
clone_size: -
j_call: TRBJ2-1
v_call: TRBV7-3
d_call: TRBD1

cdr3_aa: CASSSSSSEQFF
cdr3_nt: TGCGCCAGCAGTAGTTCGTCTTCTGAGCAGTTCTTC
clone_size: -
j_call: TRBJ2-1
v_call: TRBV5-1
d_call: -

cdr3_aa: CASSPTGGYGYTF
cdr3_nt: TGTGCCAGCAGCCCAACAGGGGGCTATGGCTACACCTTC
clone_size: -
j_call: TRBJ1-2
v_call: TRBV7-9
d_call: TRBD1

cdr3_aa: CASSPGAEGEQYF
cdr3_nt: TGTGCCAGCAGCCCAGGGGCCGAGGGGGAGCAGTACTTC
clone_size: -
j_call: TRBJ2-7
v_call: TRBV9
d_call: -

cdr3_aa: CASRPQLGGANETQYF
cdr3_nt: TGTGCCAGCAGACCCCAACTGGGAGGGGCAAACGAGACCCAGTACTTC
clone_size: -
j_call: TRBJ2-5
v_call: TRBV27
d_call: TRBD2

cdr3_aa: CASSRDSPEAFF
cdr3_nt: TGTGCCAGCAGCCGGGACAGCCCTGAAGCTTTCTTT
clone_size: -
j_call: TRBJ1-1
v_call: TRBV7-9
d_call: TRBD1

cdr3_aa: CASSQETAYEQYF
cdr3_nt: TGCGCCAGCAGCCAAGAGACAGCCTACGAGCAGTACTTC
clone_size: -
j_call: TRBJ2-7
v_call: TRBV4-3
d_call: -

cdr3_aa: CASSRGLAGGLGELFF
cdr3_nt: TGCGCCAGCAGCAGGGGACTAGCGGGGGGTCTCGGGGAGCTGTTTTTT
clone_size: -
j_call: TRBJ2-2
v_call: TRBV5-1
d_call: TRBD2

cdr3_aa: CATSRKLLSGTIHEQYF
cdr3_nt: TGTGCCACCAGCAGGAAACTCCTCTCTGGGACTATACACGAGCAGTACTTC
clone_size: -
j_call: TRBJ2-7
v_call: TRBV15
d_call: TRBD2

cdr3_aa: CASSLDATEAFF
cdr3_nt: TGTGCCAGCAGCTTAGATGCGACTGAAGCTTTCTTT
clone_size: -
j_call: TRBJ1-1
v_call: TRBV7-9
d_call: -

cdr3_aa: CASSQDDGVTGRRFF
cdr3_nt: TGCGCCAGCAGCCAAGATGATGGGGTCACAGGGCGTCGGTTTTTT
clone_size: -
j_call: TRBJ1-4
v_call: TRBV4-1
d_call: -

cdr3_aa: CAWSPTLPAGGADTQYF
cdr3_nt: TGTGCCTGGAGTCCAACCCTCCCAGCGGGGGGCGCAGATACGCAGTATTTT
clone_size: -
j_call: TRBJ2-3
v_call: TRBV30
d_call: TRBD2

cdr3_aa: CASSLVSGGRDTQYF
cdr3_nt: TGTGCCAGCAGCTTAGTATCGGGGGGTAGAGATACGCAGTATTTT
clone_size: -
j_call: TRBJ2-3
v_call: TRBV7-6
d_call: TRBD2

cdr3_aa: CASSPPLGSSYEQYF
cdr3_nt: TGTGCCAGCAGCCCACCGCTGGGGAGCTCCTACGAGCAGTACTTC
clone_size: -
j_call: TRBJ2-7
v_call: TRBV7-9
d_call: -

cdr3_aa: CASDLGSGGVSNEQFF
cdr3_nt: TGCGCCAGCGACCTTGGTAGCGGGGGGGTTAGCAATGAGCAGTTCTTC
clone_size: once
j_call: TRBJ2-1
v_call: TRBV5-1
d_call: TRBD2

cdr3_aa: CASSRQAQETQYF
cdr3_nt: TGTGCCAGCAGTCGACAGGCTCAAGAGACCCAGTACTTC
clone_size: -
j_call: TRBJ2-5
v_call: TRBV27
d_call: -

cdr3_aa: CSVVPFTGGAYGYTF
cdr3_nt: TGCAGCGTTGTCCCCTTCACAGGGGGCGCCTATGGCTACACCTTC
clone_size: -
j_call: TRBJ1-2
v_call: TRBV29-1
d_call: TRBD1

cdr3_aa: CASRAEDRAEAFF
cdr3_nt: TGTGCCAGCAGGGCAGAAGACAGGGCTGAAGCTTTCTTT
clone_size: -
j_call: TRBJ1-1
v_call: TRBV28
d_call: TRBD1

cdr3_aa: CASSPGTGDEKLFF
cdr3_nt: TGTGCCAGCTCACCCGGGACAGGGGATGAAAAACTGTTTTTT
clone_size: few
j_call: TRBJ1-4
v_call: TRBV18
d_call: TRBD1

cdr3_aa: CASSLGTGVGYGYTF
cdr3_nt: TGTGCCAGCAGTTTAGGAACAGGGGTTGGCTATGGCTACACCTTC
clone_size: -
j_call: TRBJ1-2
v_call: TRBV27
d_call: TRBD1

cdr3_aa: CASSNTQGTIYF
cdr3_nt: TGTGCCAGCAGCAATACTCAGGGAACCATATATTTT
clone_size: -
j_call: TRBJ1-3
v_call: TRBV7-8
d_call: -

cdr3_aa: CASSSQGRQYF
cdr3_nt: TGTGCCAGCAGTTCCCAGGGGAGGCAGTACTTC
clone_size: -
j_call: TRBJ2-7
v_call: TRBV6-5
d_call: -

cdr3_aa: CASSLGGTITNYGYTF
cdr3_nt: TGTGCCAGCAGCTTGGGGGGGACAATAACTAACTATGGCTACACCTTC
clone_size: once
j_call: TRBJ1-2
v_call: TRBV5-4
d_call: -

cdr3_aa: CASSVADSRTDTQYF
cdr3_nt: TGTGCCAGCAGTGTTGCGGACAGTCGCACAGATACGCAGTATTTT
clone_size: -
j_call: TRBJ2-3
v_call: TRBV2
d_call: -

cdr3_aa: CASSLGRGVLYSNQPQHF
cdr3_nt: TGTGCCAGCAGCTTAGGCAGGGGCGTCCTCTATAGCAATCAGCCCCAGCATTTT
clone_size: -
j_call: TRBJ1-5
v_call: TRBV11-3
d_call: -

cdr3_aa: CASSQFQNYGYTF
cdr3_nt: TGCGCCAGCAGCCAATTCCAGAACTATGGCTACACCTTC
clone_size: -
j_call: TRBJ1-2
v_call: TRBV4-3
d_call: -

cdr3_aa: CASSEGAGGYEQYF
cdr3_nt: TGTGCCAGCAGTGAAGGAGCAGGGGGCTACGAGCAGTACTTC
clone_size: few
j_call: TRBJ2-7
v_call: TRBV6-1
d_call: TRBD1

cdr3_aa: CASHAGTGGAGQPQHF
cdr3_nt: TGTGCCAGTCACGCCGGGACAGGGGGCGCCGGACAGCCCCAGCATTTT
clone_size: -
j_call: TRBJ1-5
v_call: TRBV19
d_call: TRBD1

cdr3_aa: CASRERALGYEQYF
cdr3_nt: TGTGCCAGCAGGGAGAGGGCCCTCGGGTACGAGCAGTACTTC
clone_size: -
j_call: TRBJ2-7
v_call: TRBV6-6
d_call: -

cdr3_aa: CASSNRQLDVYGYTF
cdr3_nt: TGTGCCAGCAGTAACAGGCAGTTGGATGTCTATGGCTACACCTTC
clone_size: -
j_call: TRBJ1-2
v_call: TRBV28
d_call: -

cdr3_aa: CASSPGLTFYNEQFF
cdr3_nt: TGTGCCAGTAGTCCGGGACTAACGTTCTACAATGAGCAGTTCTTC
clone_size: -
j_call: TRBJ2-1
v_call: TRBV19
d_call: TRBD2

cdr3_aa: CATSRDRQASGNTIYF
cdr3_nt: TGTGCCACCAGCAGAGACCGACAGGCCTCTGGAAACACCATATATTTT
clone_size: -
j_call: TRBJ1-3
v_call: TRBV15
d_call: -

cdr3_aa: CASSSGQMNTGELFF
cdr3_nt: TGTGCCAGCAGCTCCGGACAGATGAACACCGGGGAGCTGTTTTTT
clone_size: -
j_call: TRBJ2-2
v_call: TRBV7-3
d_call: -

cdr3_aa: CASRKPLNGYTF
cdr3_nt: TGTGCCAGCAGGAAGCCTTTAAATGGCTACACCTTC
clone_size: -
j_call: TRBJ1-2
v_call: TRBV6-5
d_call: -

cdr3_aa: CASTRKGDTVYEQYF
cdr3_nt: TGTGCCAGTACGCGTAAGGGGGACACGGTCTACGAGCAGTACTTC
clone_size: -
j_call: TRBJ2-7
v_call: TRBV19
d_call: -

cdr3_aa: CASSLGQPTNEKLFF
cdr3_nt: TGTGCCAGCAGCCTAGGACAGCCTACTAATGAAAAACTGTTTTTT
clone_size: -
j_call: TRBJ1-4
v_call: TRBV7-2
d_call: -

cdr3_aa: CASSYPTGGGNYGYTF
cdr3_nt: TGTGCCAGCAGTTACCCGACAGGGGGCGGCAACTATGGCTACACCTTC
clone_size: once
j_call: TRBJ1-2
v_call: TRBV6-6
d_call: TRBD1

cdr3_aa: CASHAGTRGNSPLHF
cdr3_nt: TGTGCCAGCCATGCGGGGACGCGGGGGAATTCACCCCTCCACTTT
clone_size: many
j_call: TRBJ1-6
v_call: TRBV7-2
d_call: -

cdr3_aa: CASAGGGITDTQYF
cdr3_nt: TGTGCCAGCGCTGGGGGGGGCATAACAGATACGCAGTATTTT
clone_size: -
j_call: TRBJ2-3
v_call: TRBV4-2
d_call: -

cdr3_aa: CASSSPWTANQPQHF
cdr3_nt: TGTGCCAGCAGCTCGCCATGGACAGCTAATCAGCCCCAGCATTTT
clone_size: -
j_call: TRBJ1-5
v_call: TRBV7-9
d_call: -

cdr3_aa: CATSRDRLGPRVQYF
cdr3_nt: TGTGCCACCAGCAGAGACCGCCTGGGGCCAAGGGTTCAGTACTTC
clone_size: -
j_call: TRBJ2-4
v_call: TRBV15
d_call: -

cdr3_aa: CASSSLESQYF
cdr3_nt: TGTGCCAGCAGCTCCCTAGAGTCGCAGTACTTC
clone_size: -
j_call: TRBJ2-5
v_call: TRBV7-9
d_call: -

cdr3_aa: CASSLVARGVTGELFF
cdr3_nt: TGTGCCAGCAGCTTAGTGGCCAGGGGAGTCACCGGGGAGCTGTTTTTT
clone_size: -
j_call: TRBJ2-2
v_call: TRBV5-4
d_call: -

cdr3_aa: CASSPHSDQPQHF
cdr3_nt: TGTGCCAGCAGTCCCCACTCGGATCAGCCCCAGCATTTT
clone_size: once
j_call: TRBJ1-5
v_call: TRBV28
d_call: -

cdr3_aa: CASSPGWPAPYNSPLHF
cdr3_nt: TGTGCCAGCAGCCCCGGGTGGCCAGCCCCCTATAATTCACCCCTCCACTTT
clone_size: -
j_call: TRBJ1-6
v_call: TRBV7-9
d_call: -